This is a list of T cell receptor beta chains from one sample in a study of T-cell reconstitution after alpha-beta-depleted transplantation in children. TCRdb reprocessed the PCR reads with MiXCR, giving one entry per CDR3 protein. The repertoire holds around 250,000 distinct CDR3 sequences, with more than 20% as singletons. The source material was PBMCs, sampled before TCRalphabeta/CD19-depleted stem cell transplant. Receptor source: a girl aged 2-10 years with Fanconi anemia, due to receive a stem cell transplant. Both conserved end residues are part of each CDR3. The D gene is left open where the match is weak. Clone size, where shown, is once, few, many, or a class for clones that have expanded.

V gene	clone size	J gene	D gene	CDR3 length	CDR3 protein	CDR3 DNA
TRBV28	few	TRBJ2-7	.	11	CATRAVYEQYF	TGTGCGACCAGGGCAGTATACGAGCAGTACTTC
TRBV12-3/TRBV12-4	.	TRBJ2-1	TRBD2	14	CASSFTAGGVEQFF	TGTGCCAGCAGTTTTACAGCGGGGGGTGTCGAGCAGTTCTTC
TRBV29-1	few	TRBJ2-7	TRBD2	12	CSVRASGYEQYF	TGCAGCGTTCGGGCTAGCGGCTACGAGCAGTACTTC
TRBV2	.	TRBJ2-1	.	14	CASSVETGYNEQFF	TGTGCCAGCAGTGTAGAGACAGGATACAATGAGCAGTTCTTC
TRBV5-1	many	TRBJ2-1	TRBD2	15	CASSSSGLAGVEQFF	TGCGCCAGCAGCTCGAGCGGACTAGCGGGAGTTGAGCAGTTCTTC
TRBV29-1	many	TRBJ2-1	.	15	CSVEDAGIPYNEQFF	TGCAGCGTTGAAGATGCCGGGATCCCCTACAATGAGCAGTTCTTC
TRBV7-6	few	TRBJ2-3	TRBD2	15	CASSQGLAKADTQYF	TGTGCCAGCAGCCAGGGACTAGCGAAAGCAGATACGCAGTATTTT
TRBV7-2	few	TRBJ2-7	.	14	CASSLGLVYYEQYF	TGTGCCAGCAGCTTAGGTCTAGTTTACTACGAGCAGTACTTC
TRBV20-1	.	TRBJ1-4	TRBD1	14	CSAHPDRGGEKLFF	TGCAGTGCTCACCCGGACAGGGGTGGTGAAAAACTGTTTTTT
TRBV11-2	many	TRBJ2-3	.	16	CASSPRITTNTDTQYF	TGTGCCAGCAGCCCCCGGATTACAACAAACACAGATACGCAGTATTTT
TRBV29-1	.	TRBJ2-7	TRBD1	13	CSVVRTGLNEQYF	TGCAGCGTTGTCCGGACAGGGCTCAACGAGCAGTACTTC
TRBV25-1	few	TRBJ2-3	TRBD1	14	CASNWGQGGDTQYF	TGTGCCAGCAACTGGGGACAGGGGGGGGATACGCAGTATTTT
TRBV6-1	.	TRBJ1-2	TRBD1	14	CASSVTGVDYGYTF	TGTGCCAGCAGTGTGACAGGGGTTGACTATGGCTACACCTTC
TRBV9	.	TRBJ2-3	TRBD2	16	CASSLGPGLVSDTQYF	TGTGCCAGCAGCCTTGGTCCGGGACTAGTTTCAGATACGCAGTATTTT
TRBV12-3/TRBV12-4	few	TRBJ1-5	.	16	CASSFFERGSNQPQHF	TGTGCCAGCAGTTTCTTTGAGAGGGGTAGCAATCAGCCCCAGCATTTT
TRBV5-1	few	TRBJ2-7	TRBD2	16	CASSLRQLGTSAEQYF	TGCGCCAGCAGCTTGCGACAGCTCGGGACTAGCGCCGAGCAGTACTTC
TRBV29-1	.	TRBJ2-2	.	13	CSVSGAITGELFF	TGCAGCGTCTCAGGGGCCATCACCGGGGAGCTGTTTTTT
TRBV5-6	many	TRBJ1-2	.	12	CASSSEGYGYTF	TGTGCCAGCAGCTCAGAGGGGTATGGCTACACCTTC
TRBV20-1	few	TRBJ2-3	TRBD2	12	CSAQAGADTQYF	TGCAGTGCTCAAGCGGGGGCAGATACGCAGTATTTT
TRBV29-1	.	TRBJ1-5	.	13	CSVAGVGDQPQHF	TGCAGCGTGGCAGGGGTAGGCGATCAGCCCCAGCATTTT
TRBV25-1	many	TRBJ2-7	.	14	CASSELLNDYEQYF	TGTGCCAGCAGTGAACTCCTCAACGACTACGAGCAGTACTTC
TRBV29-1	many	TRBJ2-1	.	16	CSVDRRGALFYNEQFF	TGCAGCGTTGATAGGCGGGGAGCCCTCTTCTACAATGAGCAGTTCTTC
TRBV7-6	many	TRBJ2-1	TRBD2	18	CASSLMETGGRSTNEQFF	TGTGCCAGCAGCTTAATGGAAACGGGGGGGCGATCTACTAATGAGCAGTTCTTC
TRBV20-1	few	TRBJ2-4	.	10	CSYVKNIQYF	TGCAGTTACGTAAAAAACATTCAGTACTTC
TRBV28	few	TRBJ2-7	TRBD1	14	CASNTGGSRYEQYF	TGTGCCAGCAACACAGGGGGTTCTAGATACGAGCAGTACTTC
TRBV5-1	many	TRBJ2-1	.	17	CASSFSQKGKGYNEQFF	TGCGCCAGCAGCTTCTCGCAGAAGGGTAAAGGGTACAATGAGCAGTTCTTC
TRBV25-1	.	TRBJ1-2	.	12	CASSEYNYGYTF	TGTGCCAGCAGTGAATACAACTATGGCTACACCTTC
TRBV29-1	few	TRBJ1-1	.	13	CSVGQKANTEAFF	TGCAGCGTTGGTCAGAAAGCGAACACTGAAGCTTTCTTT
TRBV20-1	few	TRBJ2-1	TRBD2	16	CSARFLAGIPYNEQFF	TGCAGTGCTAGATTCCTAGCGGGAATACCTTACAATGAGCAGTTCTTC
TRBV20-1	many	TRBJ2-1	TRBD2	16	CSASWLAGDSYNEQFF	TGCAGTGCTAGTTGGTTAGCGGGAGACTCCTACAATGAGCAGTTCTTC
TRBV5-1	.	TRBJ2-5	.	14	CASSLFSGHETQYF	TGCGCCAGCAGCTTGTTTAGCGGCCATGAGACCCAGTACTTC
TRBV11-2	.	TRBJ1-2	.	16	CASSLVGWSENYGYTF	TGTGCCAGCAGCTTAGTAGGATGGTCAGAAAACTATGGCTACACCTTC
TRBV29-1	many	TRBJ2-1	TRBD2	12	CSAGLAFNEQFF	TGCAGCGCCGGACTAGCGTTCAATGAGCAGTTCTTC
TRBV7-8	.	TRBJ2-1	.	15	CASSLGGGVYNEQFF	TGTGCCAGCAGCTTGGGAGGGGGGGTCTACAATGAGCAGTTCTTC
TRBV24-1	.	TRBJ2-1	.	12	CATSFGHNEQFF	TGTGCCACCAGTTTCGGGCACAATGAGCAGTTCTTC
TRBV29-1	few	TRBJ1-2	TRBD1	12	CSVEDRLYGYTF	TGCAGCGTTGAGGACAGGCTCTATGGCTACACCTTC
TRBV21-1	few	TRBJ2-1	.	14	CASRRLAGNNEQFF	TGTGCCAGCAGAAGACTAGCGGGGAACAATGAGCAGTTCTTC
TRBV2	few	TRBJ2-2	.	15	CASSRSPFITGELFF	TGTGCCAGCAGCCGTTCGCCTTTTATCACCGGGGAGCTGTTTTTT
TRBV5-1	.	TRBJ2-3	TRBD1	15	CASSLDGQVLDTQYF	TGCGCCAGCAGCTTGGACGGACAGGTCCTTGATACGCAGTATTTT
TRBV24-1	few	TRBJ2-5	TRBD2	14	CATGLAGQKETQYF	TGTGCCACCGGGCTAGCGGGGCAGAAAGAGACCCAGTACTTC
TRBV5-1	.	TRBJ2-1	.	18	CASSLAISRGRSYNEQFF	TGCGCCAGCAGCTTGGCGATCTCTCGGGGGAGGTCCTACAATGAGCAGTTCTTC
TRBV29-1	many	TRBJ2-5	.	14	CSVEWLGNLETQYF	TGCAGCGTTGAGTGGTTGGGGAATCTGGAGACCCAGTACTTC
TRBV6-6	many	TRBJ2-1	.	13	CASSYTGGDEQFF	TGTGCCAGCAGTTATACAGGGGGGGATGAGCAGTTCTTC
TRBV5-1	.	TRBJ2-7	.	14	CASSSQGRAYEQYF	TGCGCCAGCAGCTCTCAGGGGAGAGCCTACGAGCAGTACTTC
TRBV7-3	few	TRBJ2-1	TRBD2	15	CASSHTLAGYNEQFF	TGTGCCAGCAGCCACACATTAGCGGGATACAATGAGCAGTTCTTC
TRBV20-1	many	TRBJ2-1	TRBD2	17	CSARDLWEGHRIDEQFF	TGCAGTGCTAGAGATCTGTGGGAGGGCCACAGGATCGATGAGCAGTTCTTC
TRBV20-1	many	TRBJ2-3	.	12	CSARVYTDTQYF	TGCAGTGCTAGGGTGTACACAGATACGCAGTATTTT
TRBV29-1	once	TRBJ2-2	.	15	CSVGPRGANTGELFF	TGCAGCGTTGGGCCGAGAGGGGCGAACACCGGGGAGCTGTTTTTT